This TCR beta chain was profiled in a study of prognosis after radiotherapy for stage I lung cancer. Researchers used two-round multiplex PCR to amplify TCR beta CDR3 starting from genomic DNA. Amplification during the initial PCR round employed primers specific to each TRBV and TRBJ gene. Each CDR3 protein is one row after TCRdb ran MiXCR on the multiplex PCR reads. The sample records 45,000 to 70,000 distinct CDR3 sequences, approximately 25% being singletons. The germline V gene encodes CDR1 SEHNR and CDR2 FQNEAQ (reference sequence). This CDR3 is 12 amino acids long. The V gene lost 1 base and the J gene lost 9 bases, with 9 bases spanning the gap. In this sample, this clonotype turned up a few times. Since a much larger clone is just one base distant, this may be a read error.

V and J are TRBV7-9 and TRBJ1-1; D gene unclear. The sequenced sample was PBMCs, obtained before or after stereotactic body radiation therapy (not recorded which). This receptor was obtained from a donor over 45 with non-small cell lung cancer. CDR3 residues: CASSLVLTKAFF. The DNA of the CDR3 is TGTGCCAGCAGCTTAGTTCTGACCAAAGCTTTCTTT.